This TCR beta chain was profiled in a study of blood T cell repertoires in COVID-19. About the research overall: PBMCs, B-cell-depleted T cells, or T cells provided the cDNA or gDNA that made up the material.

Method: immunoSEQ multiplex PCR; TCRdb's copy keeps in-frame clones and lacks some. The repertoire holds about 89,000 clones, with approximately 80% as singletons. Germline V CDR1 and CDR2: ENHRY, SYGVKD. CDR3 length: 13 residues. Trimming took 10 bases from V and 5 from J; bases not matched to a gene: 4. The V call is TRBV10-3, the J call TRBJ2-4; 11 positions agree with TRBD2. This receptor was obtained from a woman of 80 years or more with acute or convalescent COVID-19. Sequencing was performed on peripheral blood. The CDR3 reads CATQTSGENIQYF. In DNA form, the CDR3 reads TGTGCCACCCAGACTAGCGGGGAAAACATTCAGTACTTC.